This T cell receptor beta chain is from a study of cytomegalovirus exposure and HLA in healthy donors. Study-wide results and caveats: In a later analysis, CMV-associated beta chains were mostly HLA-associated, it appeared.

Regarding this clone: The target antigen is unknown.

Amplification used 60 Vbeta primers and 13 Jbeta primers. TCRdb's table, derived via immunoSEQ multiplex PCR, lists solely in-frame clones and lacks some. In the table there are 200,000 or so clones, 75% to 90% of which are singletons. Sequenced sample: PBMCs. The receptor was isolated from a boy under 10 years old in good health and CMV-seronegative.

CDR3 amino acids: CASSQPGQTRPGELFF. The CDR3 coding sequence is TGTGCCAGCAGTCAACCGGGACAGACGAGGCCCGGGGAGCTGTTTTTT. The V gene is TRBV2, the J gene TRBJ2-2; 7 bases are a match to TRBD1. J gave up 6 bases and V 5 bases, and 12 bases lay outside the gene matches. This CDR3 contains 16 residues. Germline V gene lookup returns CDR1 SNHLY and CDR2 FYNNEI.